This entry lists 15 T cell receptor beta chains sequenced from one sample in a study of molecular identifiers for immune sequencing clone quantification. TCRdb analysed the PCR reads with MiXCR anew, one entry per CDR3 protein. This sample has 35,000 or so distinct CDR3 sequences, with approximately 17% found just once. The specimen sequenced was naive CD8+ T cells from blood, with Jurkat cell RNA spiked in. Regarding subset: FACS-sorted CD8+CD4-CCR7+CD45RA+ naive T cells. These receptors came from a human donor in good health. Some libraries in this study had Jurkat cell RNA spiked in.

Remarks on this clonotype: This may arise from a read error, as a much more abundant clone is one base away. V usage is TRBV9 and J usage is TRBJ2-1; D is undetermined. The germline V gene has CDR1 SGDLS and CDR2 YYNGEE. The CDR3 is 13 residues long. CDR3: CASSSPPYSEQFF. DNA for the CDR3: TGTGCCAGCAGCTCCCCCCCCTACAGTGAGCAGTTCTTC.

At least ten counts were recorded for this clonotype. The chain joins TRBV7-9 to TRBJ1-4, with 9 nucleotides matching TRBD1. Germline CDR1 SEHNR, CDR2 FQNEAQ (reference sequence). The CDR3 has 13 amino acids. With 3 bases clipped from V and 7 bases from J, the junction kept 0 bases outside the gene matches. CDR3 residues: CASSLGQGEKLFF. In DNA form, the CDR3 reads TGTGCCAGCAGCTTGGGACAGGGTGAAAAACTGTTTTTT.

This clonotype came up many times. The rearrangement joins TRBV9 to TRBJ1-3; D might be TRBD1 (5 bases). CDR1 SGDLS and CDR2 YYNGEE come from the germline V gene. Trimming took 3 bases from V and 0 from J, leaving 10 bases between them. The length of the CDR3 is 15 residues. The CDR3 spells CASSAGMSSGNTIYF. CDR3 sequence (DNA): TGTGCCAGCAGCGCAGGGATGAGCTCTGGAAACACCATATATTTT.

The V and J genes are TRBV29-1 and TRBJ2-2, with 9 bases that match TRBD1. Germline CDR1 and CDR2: SQVTM and ANQGSEA. The CDR3 runs 14 residues. The V segment lost 4 bases and the J segment 6 bases; nucleotides outside the gene matches: 6. The CDR3 DNA reads TGCAGCGTTGTGGGACAGGGTTGGGCCGGGGAGCTGTTTTTT. It yields the protein CSVVGQGWAGELFF.

With respect to this clonotype: Since a much larger clone is just one base distant, this may be a read error. The rearrangement links TRBV5-6 to TRBJ1-2; no definite D call. Trimming removed 4 bases from V and 8 bases from J, with 18 bases in between. The CDR3 runs 14 residues. Germline-derived CDR1 and CDR2 are SGHDT and YYEEEE. CDR3 region: CASSTTGQERGYTF. The CDR3 nucleotides are TGTGCCAGCAGCACCACTGGGCAGGAAAGGGGCTACACCTTC. Full variable domain (remainder filled in from reference TRBV5-6 and TRBJ1-2): DAGVTQSPTHLIKTRGQQVTLRCSPKSGHDTVSWYQQALGQGPQFIFQYYEEEERQRGNFPDRFSGHQFPNYSSELNVNALLLGDSALYLCASSTTGQERGYTFGSGTRLTVV.

As for this clonotype: This CDR3 is missing its conserved last phenylalanine or tryptophan, likely due to a read error. The chain combines TRBV2 with TRBJ2-7; D remains unclear. The CDR3 consists of 12 residues. The V end was cut by 6 bases, the J end by 4 bases, with 10 bases between. The germline CDR1 and CDR2 sequences are SNHLY and FYNNEI. The CDR3 is CASRSNPYEQYL. Written as DNA, the CDR3 is TGTGCCAGCAGGAGCAACCCGTACGAGCAGTACCTC.

Concerning this clonotype: The germline gene is not matched at one end of the junction; a read error may be the cause. This chain joins TRBV27 and TRBJ2-6; possibly TRBD1 for D (5 bases). CDR3 length equals 14 residues. Germline V gives CDR1 MNHEY, CDR2 SMNVEV (reference sequence). The CDR3: CASGHGSGANVLTF. CDR3 DNA sequence: TGTGCCAGCGGACATGGCTCTGGGGCCAACGTCCTGACCTTC.

Of note for this clonotype: It is likely a read error, because the conserved phenylalanine at the end of the CDR3 is missing. V usage is TRBV12-3 or TRBV12-4 and J usage is TRBJ2-5; no clear D gene. This CDR3 spans 11 amino acids. In nucleotides, the CDR3 is TGTGCCATCAGTTTATCAGAGACCCAGTACCTC. Translation: CAISLSETQYL.

By proportion, this clonotype is medium-sized. This chain links TRBV4-1 with TRBJ1-2; D is unresolved. Germline V lookup: CDR1 MGHRA, CDR2 YSYEKL. The CDR3 is 15 residues long. V dropped 1 base and J dropped 0 bases, with 9 bases sitting between them. The CDR3 DNA reads as TGCGCCAGCAGCCAAGGGGCGGAAGCTAACTATGGCTACACCTTC. Translation: CASSQGAEANYGYTF.

The rearrangement uses TRBV18 and TRBJ2-2; possibly TRBD1 or TRBD2 for D (5 bases each). V shed 6 bases and J shed 3 bases, with 20 bases lying between them. Germline V gene lookup returns CDR1 KGHSH and CDR2 LQKENI. This CDR3 region has 17 residues. CDR3 sequence reads: CASSERGGPHYTGELFF. The CDR3 region has the DNA TGTGCCAGCTCCGAGAGGGGCGGTCCCCATTACACCGGGGAGCTGTTTTTT.

Note on this clonotype: A much larger clone sits a single nucleotide away, making a read error possible. The chain uses TRBV7-9 and TRBJ1-4; D gene unclear. Germline CDR1 reads SEHNR; CDR2 reads FQNEAQ (reference sequence). The germline V and J ends were trimmed by 5 bases and 11 bases, with 18 bases remaining between them. This CDR3 is 14 amino acids long. CDR3 residues: CASSQSGDLDKLFF. DNA for the CDR3: TGTGCCAGCAGCCAAAGTGGGGATTTGGATAAACTGTTTTTT.

This clonotype turned up a few times. The V gene is TRBV29-1, the J gene TRBJ2-2; no firm D call. V was trimmed by 5 bases and J by 3 bases, leaving 7 bases between them. Looked up from germline, CDR1 is SQVTM and CDR2 is ANQGSEA. The CDR3 contains 12 residues. The CDR3, as DNA: TGCAGCGTTTCCGGTCACACCGGGGAGCTGTTTTTT. Protein product: CSVSGHTGELFF.

The sample holds a few counts of this clonotype. V is TRBV9 and J is TRBJ2-3; D gene ambiguous. Trimming removed 3 bases at V and 6 bases at J, with 8 bases between. This CDR3 has 12 residues. CDR1 is SGDLS, CDR2 YYNGEE, per germline. The DNA for the CDR3 is TGTGCCAGCAGCGAATCTGGGGATACGCAGTATTTT. This sequence encodes CASSESGDTQYF.

About this clonotype itself: One junction end disagrees with the germline gene, perhaps due to a read error. The gene calls are TRBV7-2 and TRBJ2-1; 9 bases agree with TRBD2. There are 19 residues in the CDR3. Germline values: CDR1 SGHTA, CDR2 FQGNSA. The CDR3 loop is CANSLLFLAGGPSYNEQFF. The CDR3 DNA sequence: TGTGCCAACAGCTTACTTTTTCTGGCGGGAGGGCCTTCCTACAATGAGCAGTTCTTC.

In its sample, this clonotype was seen many times. The V gene is TRBV27, the J gene TRBJ1-1; the D gene is possibly TRBD1 (6 bases). CDR1 and CDR2 (germline): MNHEY, SMNVEV (reference sequence). CDR3 size: 14 residues. With 6 bases removed from V and 0 bases from J, the gap between germline ends came to 11 bases. In DNA form, the CDR3 reads TGTGCCAGCAGATACAGGGCCATGAACACTGAAGCTTTCTTT. Translation gives CASRYRAMNTEAFF.